This TCR beta chain was identified in a study of blood T cell repertoires in COVID-19. The wider study: Samples representing acute and convalescent COVID-19 were sourced from the United States, Italy and Spain. T cells, B-cell-depleted T cells, or PBMCs provided the cDNA or gDNA that served as material.

Original processing notes: Nucleated cell counts were estimated from reference gene primer amplification. The protocol was immunoSEQ multiplex PCR, while the TCRdb copy is restricted to in-frame clones and leaves out a portion. V and J calls and clone size are given by that table; D and trimming were obtained from the DNA. This table has a few hundred thousand clones, roughly four fifths appearing once. Sequenced: peripheral blood. The sequence was collected from a man older than 75 with acute or convalescent COVID-19.

CDR3: CASSVQRGSNSPLHF. The CDR3 nucleotides read TGTGCCAGCAGTGTCCAGAGAGGATCTAATTCACCCCTCCACTTT. The J gene is TRBJ1-6, the V gene TRBV6-4; D is ambiguous. Trimming removed 4 bases from V and 6 bases from J, with 13 bases in between. Germline V gives CDR1 MRHNA, CDR2 SNTAGT. The CDR3 spans 15 residues.